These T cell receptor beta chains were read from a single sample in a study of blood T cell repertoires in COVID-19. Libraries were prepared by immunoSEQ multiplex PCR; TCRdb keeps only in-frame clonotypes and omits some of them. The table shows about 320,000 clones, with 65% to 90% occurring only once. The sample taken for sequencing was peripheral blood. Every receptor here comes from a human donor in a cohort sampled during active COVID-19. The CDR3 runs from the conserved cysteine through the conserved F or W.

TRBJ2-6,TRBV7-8,CASSQAKPGSGANVLTF
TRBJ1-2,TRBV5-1,CASSLHRVGYTF
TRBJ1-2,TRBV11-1,CASSLGQNYGYTF
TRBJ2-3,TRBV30,CAWRIAGGTDTQYF
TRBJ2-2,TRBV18,CASSPTSGANTGELFF
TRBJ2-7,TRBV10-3,CANSPGTGSYEQYF
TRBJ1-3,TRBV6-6,CASSPSGTGISGNTIYF
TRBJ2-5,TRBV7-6,CASSLGRETQYF
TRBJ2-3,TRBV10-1,CASSEGQRGTDTQYF
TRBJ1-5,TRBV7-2,CASSNQQGNNQPQHF
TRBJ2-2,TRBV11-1,CASSFDINTGELFF
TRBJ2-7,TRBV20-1,CSASRRDRGPYEQYF
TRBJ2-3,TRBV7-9,CASSPRQGSDTQYF
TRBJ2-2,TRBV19,CASSIGTSGGTGELFF
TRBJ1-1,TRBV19,CASSTNRAVGTEAFF
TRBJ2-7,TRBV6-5,CASSRLAGKYEQYF
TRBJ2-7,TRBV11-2,CASSLVRTAGGEQYF
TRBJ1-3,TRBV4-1,CASSQIPSSSGNTIYF
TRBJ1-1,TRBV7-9,CALTQGSATEAFF
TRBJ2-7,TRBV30,CAWSGTGGYEQYF
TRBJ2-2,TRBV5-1,CASSFLVTGELFF
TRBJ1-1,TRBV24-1,CATSGSGGLTEAFF
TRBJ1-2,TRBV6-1,CASLQGDSGYGYTF
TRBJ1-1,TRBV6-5,CASMGTGVMNTEAFF
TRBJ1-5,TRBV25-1,CASQGTSNQPQHF
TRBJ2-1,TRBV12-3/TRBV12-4,CASSLFPFDEQFF
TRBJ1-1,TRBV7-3,CASSHDRAGSKITLEAFF
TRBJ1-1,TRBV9,CASSVEQGNTEAFF
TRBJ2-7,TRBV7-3,CASSLERAYEQYF